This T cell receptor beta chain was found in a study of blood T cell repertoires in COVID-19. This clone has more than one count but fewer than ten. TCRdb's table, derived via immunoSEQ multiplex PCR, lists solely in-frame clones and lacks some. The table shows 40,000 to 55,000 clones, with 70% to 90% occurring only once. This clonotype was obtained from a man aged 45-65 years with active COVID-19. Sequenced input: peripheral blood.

The CDR3 is CASRSSGAGTYEQYF. In nucleotides, the CDR3 is TGTGCCAGCAGGTCTAGCGGGGCCGGAACCTACGAGCAGTACTTC. V and J are TRBV27 and TRBJ2-7, with 9 bases lining up with TRBD2. The CDR3 covers 15 residues. The V segment lost 6 bases and the J segment 2 bases; nucleotides outside the gene matches: 8. The V gene's germline CDR1 is MNHEY and CDR2 SMNVEV (reference sequence).